The clone carrying this T cell receptor beta chain was found once. Antigen specificity is unknown. Primers: 60 Vbeta forward and 13 Jbeta reverse. Sequencing was performed with immunoSEQ multiplex PCR; in TCRdb, only in-frame clones are kept and a portion is missing. The table shows about 200,000 clones, with 60% to 85% occurring only once. The V gene's germline CDR1 is SGHDN and CDR2 FVKESK. The CDR3 covers 18 residues. The V and J ends lost 4 bases and 4 bases, in that order; junction bases with no gene match: 15. The data originate from a study of cytomegalovirus exposure and HLA in healthy donors. Study-wide findings and caveats: Common viral pathogens were later found to be apparently linked to several of the most significant clusters. In a later analysis, at a false discovery rate of 0.05, roughly 17,000 TCR beta sequences were associated with HLA alleles.

Sequenced material: PBMCs. V usage is TRBV14 and J usage is TRBJ2-3; 9 positions agree with TRBD2. The TCR originated in a man aged 35 to 55 in good health and CMV-seronegative. CDR3 amino acids: CASSRNRGFRGGADTQYF. As DNA, the CDR3 is TGTGCCAGCAGCCGGAATAGAGGCTTTCGCGGGGGGGCAGATACGCAGTATTTT.